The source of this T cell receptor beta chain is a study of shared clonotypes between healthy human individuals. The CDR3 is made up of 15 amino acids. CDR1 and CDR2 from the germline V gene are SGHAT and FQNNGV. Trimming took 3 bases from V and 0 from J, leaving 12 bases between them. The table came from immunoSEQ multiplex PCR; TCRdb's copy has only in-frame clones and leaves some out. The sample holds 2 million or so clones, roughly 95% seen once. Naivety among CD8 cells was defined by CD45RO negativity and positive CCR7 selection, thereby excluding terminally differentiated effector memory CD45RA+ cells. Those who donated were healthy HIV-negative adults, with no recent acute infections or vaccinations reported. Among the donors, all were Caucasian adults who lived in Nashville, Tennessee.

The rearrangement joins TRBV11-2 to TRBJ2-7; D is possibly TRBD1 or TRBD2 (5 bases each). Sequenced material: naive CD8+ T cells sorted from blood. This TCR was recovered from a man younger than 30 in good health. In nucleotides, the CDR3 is TGTGCCAGCAGCTTTTTTCGGGACCCCTCCTACGAGCAGTACTTC. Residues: CASSFFRDPSYEQYF.